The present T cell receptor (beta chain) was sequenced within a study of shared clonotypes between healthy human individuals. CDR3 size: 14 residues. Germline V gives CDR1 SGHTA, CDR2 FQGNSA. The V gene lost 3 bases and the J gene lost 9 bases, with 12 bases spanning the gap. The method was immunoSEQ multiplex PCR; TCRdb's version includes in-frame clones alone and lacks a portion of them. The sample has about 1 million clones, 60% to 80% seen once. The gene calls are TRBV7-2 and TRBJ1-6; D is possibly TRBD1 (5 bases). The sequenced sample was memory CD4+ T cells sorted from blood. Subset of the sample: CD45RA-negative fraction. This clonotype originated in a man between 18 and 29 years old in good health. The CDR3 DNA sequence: TGTGCCAGCAGCTTGGGGACCGTGGGTTCACCCCTCCACTTT. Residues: CASSLGTVGSPLHF. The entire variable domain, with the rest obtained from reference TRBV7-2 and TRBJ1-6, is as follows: GAGVSQSPSNKVTEKGKDVELRCDPISGHTALYWYRQSLGQGLEFLIYFQGNSAPDKSGLPSDRFSAERTGGSVSTLTIQRTQQEDSAVYLCASSLGTVGSPLHFGNGTRLTVT.